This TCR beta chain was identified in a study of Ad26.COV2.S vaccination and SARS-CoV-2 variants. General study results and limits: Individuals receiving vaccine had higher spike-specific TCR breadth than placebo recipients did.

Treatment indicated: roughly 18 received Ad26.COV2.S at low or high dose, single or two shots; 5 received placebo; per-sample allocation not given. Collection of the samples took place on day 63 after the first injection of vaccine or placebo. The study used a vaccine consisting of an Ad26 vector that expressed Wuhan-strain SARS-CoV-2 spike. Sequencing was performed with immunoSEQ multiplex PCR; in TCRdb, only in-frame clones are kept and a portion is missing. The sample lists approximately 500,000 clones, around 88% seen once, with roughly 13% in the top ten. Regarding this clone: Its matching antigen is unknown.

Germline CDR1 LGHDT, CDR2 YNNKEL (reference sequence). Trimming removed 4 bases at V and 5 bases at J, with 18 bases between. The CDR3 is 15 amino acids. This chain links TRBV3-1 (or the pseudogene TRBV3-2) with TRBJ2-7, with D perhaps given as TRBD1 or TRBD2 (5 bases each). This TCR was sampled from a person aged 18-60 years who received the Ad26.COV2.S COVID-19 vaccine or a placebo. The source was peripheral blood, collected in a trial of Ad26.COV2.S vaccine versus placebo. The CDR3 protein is CASSRAGLGDDEQYF. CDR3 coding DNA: TGTGCCAGCAGCCGGGCGGGTCTAGGGGACGACGAGCAGTACTTC.